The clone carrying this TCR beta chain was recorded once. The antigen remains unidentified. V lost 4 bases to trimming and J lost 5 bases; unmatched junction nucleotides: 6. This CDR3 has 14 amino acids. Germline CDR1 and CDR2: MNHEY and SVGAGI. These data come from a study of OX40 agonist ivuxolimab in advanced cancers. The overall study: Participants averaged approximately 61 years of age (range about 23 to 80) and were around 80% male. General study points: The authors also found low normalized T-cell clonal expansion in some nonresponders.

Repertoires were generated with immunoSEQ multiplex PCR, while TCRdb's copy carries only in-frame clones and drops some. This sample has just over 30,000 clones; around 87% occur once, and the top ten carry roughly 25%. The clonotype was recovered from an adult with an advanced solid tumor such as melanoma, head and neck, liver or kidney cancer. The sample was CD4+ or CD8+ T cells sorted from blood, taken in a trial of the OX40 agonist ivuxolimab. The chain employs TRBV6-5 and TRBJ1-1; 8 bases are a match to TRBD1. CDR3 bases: TGTGCCAGCAGTTCCTCGACAGGGGAGACTGAAGCTTTCTTT. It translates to CASSSSTGETEAFF.